These 21 T cell receptor beta chains were all obtained from the same sample, sequenced in a study of cytomegalovirus exposure and HLA in healthy donors (dated by TCRdb to 2016 to 2017). Library construction relied on the immunoSEQ multiplex PCR assay. The multiplex PCR relied on a mix of 60 forward primers for TCR Vbeta segments and 13 reverse primers for TCR Jbeta segments. Not all clones reach the TCRdb copy of this immuneACCESS table, which keeps in-frame sequences only. Checked studies attribute under half of the gap to unresolved V genes and leave the rest unexplained. The sample table holds fewer than 200,000 clones, of which approximately 79% were seen once. The ten largest make up roughly 0.64% of the sample. Material: PBMCs. Receptors were obtained from a woman aged 35 to 49 in good health and CMV-seronegative.

This rearrangement joins TRBV6-5 to TRBJ1-5; D is undetermined. This CDR3 spans 13 amino acids. The germline gives CDR1 MNHEY, CDR2 SVGAGI. V lost 7 bases, J lost 4 bases, and 11 bases lay in between. In nucleotides, the CDR3 is TGTGCCAGCATTGAACAGTCTAATCAGCCCCAGCATTTT. This gives the protein CASIEQSNQPQHF.

The chain recombines TRBV25-1 with TRBJ2-5, with TRBD1 matching 11 bases. Germline V gives CDR1 MGHDK, CDR2 SYGVNS. The CDR3 contains 15 residues. V lost 3 bases, J lost 5 bases, and 5 bases stayed unmatched. The CDR3 loop is CASSDRDRGEETQYF. The DNA of the CDR3 is TGTGCCAGCAGTGACCGGGACAGGGGGGAGGAGACCCAGTACTTC. The complete variable domain, with remaining parts taken from reference TRBV25-1 and TRBJ2-5, reads EADIYQTPRYLVIGTGKKITLECSQTMGHDKMYWYQQDPGMELHLIHYSYGVNSTEKGDLSSESTVSRIRTEHFPLTLESARPSHTSQYLCASSDRDRGEETQYFGPGTRLLVL.

This clone was detected once. The chain is built from TRBV11-3 and TRBJ1-4; D is unresolved. Per germline, CDR1 SGHNT and CDR2 YENEEA. Trimming removed 4 bases from V and 2 bases from J, with 8 bases in between. This CDR3 contains 14 residues. The CDR3 coding sequence is TGTGCCAGCAGCTCCGGGTGGACTAATGAAAAACTGTTTTTT. It translates to CASSSGWTNEKLFF.

This clone has just a few counts. The rearrangement uses TRBV28 and TRBJ2-5; a weak D match, TRBD1 (6 bases). Germline V gene sequence: CDR1 MDHEN, CDR2 SYDVKM. This CDR3 contains 15 residues. V lost 6 bases and J lost 1, with 15 bases in between. This CDR3 is CASSYPTGLQETQYF. In nucleotides, the CDR3 is TGTGCCAGCAGCTACCCCACAGGGCTCCAAGAGACCCAGTACTTC.

This chain joins TRBV7-8 and TRBJ2-3; 13 bases align to TRBD2. Trimming at V came to 4 bases and at J to 6 bases, leaving 7 bases not matched to a gene. This CDR3 contains 16 residues. In germline, CDR1 is SGHVS, CDR2 FQNEAQ. CDR3 in amino acids: CASSSRTSGSFDTQYF. DNA of the CDR3: TGTGCCAGCAGCTCCCGGACTAGCGGGAGTTTCGATACGCAGTATTTT.

The genes are TRBV6-1 and TRBJ2-4, with 7 bases lining up with TRBD1. The V gene's germline CDR1 is MNHNS and CDR2 SASEGT. J lost 14 bases, V lost 5 bases, and 9 bases had no gene match. The CDR3 spans 12 residues. This chain's CDR3 is CASSRTSQGKYF. In DNA form, the CDR3 reads TGTGCCAGCAGTCGTACGTCACAGGGGAAGTACTTC.

The gene calls are TRBV9 and TRBJ2-1; 9 bases map to TRBD2. This CDR3 region has 16 residues. V lost 0 bases to trimming and J lost 5 bases; unmatched junction nucleotides: 6. Germline CDR1 and CDR2: SGDLS and YYNGEE. CDR3 residues: CASSVGPSGANNEQFF. The CDR3 DNA follows: TGTGCCAGCAGCGTAGGCCCTAGCGGGGCTAACAATGAGCAGTTCTTC.

The chain recombines TRBV23-1 with TRBJ2-5; 9 nucleotides agree with TRBD2. TRBV23-1 is marked as an open reading frame, function uncertain. Trimming removed 6 bases from V and 5 bases from J; junction bases left unmatched: 7. The CDR3 runs 14 residues. CDR3 DNA sequence: TGCGCCAGCAGGACTAGCGGAATCAGGGAGACCCAGTACTTC. This gives the protein CASRTSGIRETQYF.

V usage is TRBV4-1 and J usage is TRBJ2-1; TRBD2 matches 8 bases. This CDR3 is 18 amino acids long. Trimming cost V 0 bases and J 4 bases; bases outside gene matches: 11. Germline CDR1 and CDR2: MGHRA and YSYEKL. The CDR3: CASSQDLGAGVEYNEQFF. The CDR3, as DNA: TGCGCCAGCAGCCAAGATTTAGGAGCGGGAGTCGAATACAATGAGCAGTTCTTC.

The V gene is TRBV4-2, the J gene TRBJ1-2; D is unclear. V was shortened by 1 base and J by 7 bases, with 7 bases between the two germline ends. This CDR3 has 12 residues. Germline V lookup: CDR1 LGHNA, CDR2 YNFKEQ. This CDR3 reads CASSQGASGYTF. The CDR3 nucleotides read TGTGCCAGCAGCCAAGGTGCTAGTGGCTACACCTTC.

The table lists this clone with a count of one. The chain couples TRBV27 to TRBJ1-1; TRBD1 agrees at 7 bases. The germline gives CDR1 MNHEY, CDR2 SMNVEV (reference sequence). This CDR3 contains 13 residues. Trimming cost V 4 bases and J 1 base; bases outside gene matches: 0. CDR3 sequence reads: CASSYRGNTEAFF. The CDR3 DNA reads TGTGCCAGCAGTTACAGGGGGAACACTGAAGCTTTCTTT.

V gene TRBV7-8 combines with J gene TRBJ2-2, with 8 bases fitting TRBD1. The V gene's germline CDR1 is SGHVS and CDR2 FQNEAQ. J was trimmed by 1 base and V by 4 bases; bases with no gene match: 8. This CDR3 has 17 residues. The CDR3 spells CASSSRLGQGNTGELFF. The CDR3 nucleotides are TGTGCCAGCAGCTCTAGGCTTGGACAGGGGAACACCGGGGAGCTGTTTTTT.

The V call is TRBV28, the J call TRBJ2-5; 7 bases fit TRBD1. The germline CDR1 and CDR2 sequences are MDHEN and SYDVKM. The CDR3 is 15 amino acids. V lost 7 bases and J lost 3; bases outside the gene matches: 11. CDR3 bases: TGTGCCAGCATATCGAAACAGGGGACAAAAGAGACCCAGTACTTC. This encodes CASISKQGTKETQYF.

J is TRBJ1-5 and V is TRBV5-1; weak D call: TRBD1 (6 bases). Per the germline V gene, CDR1 is SGHRS and CDR2 is YFSETQ. The CDR3 is 16 amino acids. Trimming removed 4 bases from V and 4 bases from J, with 18 bases in between. This chain's CDR3 is CASSPGASSENQPQHF. CDR3 nucleotide sequence: TGCGCCAGCAGCCCAGGGGCCAGCTCGGAAAATCAGCCCCAGCATTTT.

V usage is TRBV11-3 and J usage is TRBJ1-6; 9 nucleotides agree with TRBD1. The CDR3 is 15 residues long. CDR1 SGHNT and CDR2 YENEEA come from the germline V gene. The V segment lost 3 bases and the J segment 9 bases; nucleotides outside the gene matches: 6. The CDR3 sequence is CASSFSGQGSSPLHF. The CDR3 DNA follows: TGTGCCAGCAGCTTCTCGGGACAGGGTAGTTCACCCCTCCACTTT.

The chain has TRBV2 and TRBJ2-3; 10 positions agree with TRBD2. CDR3 length: 14 amino acids. After removal of 8 bases from V and 6 bases from J, the junction contained 8 bases not matched to a gene. Germline CDR1 is SNHLY and CDR2 is FYNNEI. CDR3 protein: CASGASGSRDTQYF. DNA of the CDR3: TGTGCCAGCGGGGCTAGCGGGAGTAGGGATACGCAGTATTTT.

This clone was detected once. In the same sample, other DNA sequences code for this CDR3. The rearrangement joins TRBV30 to TRBJ1-2, with 9 bases aligning to TRBD1. The CDR3 sequence is 12 residues long. The trim removed 5 bases at V and 4 bases at J, leaving 2 bases unmatched. Germline loops: CDR1 GTSNPN, CDR2 SVGIG (reference sequence). DNA for the CDR3: TGTGCCTGGGGACAGGGGAGCTATGGCTACACCTTC. Its translation is CAWGQGSYGYTF. The full variable domain, with the rest looked up from reference TRBV30 and TRBJ1-2, is SQTIHQWPATLVQPVGSPLSLECTVEGTSNPNLYWYRQAAGRGLQLLFYSVGIGQISSEVPQNLSASRPQDRQFILSSKKLLLSDSGFYLCAWGQGSYGYTFGSGTRLTVV.

This chain links TRBV29-1 with TRBJ2-5, with 9 bases aligning to TRBD1. Germline CDR1 and CDR2: SQVTM and ANQGSEA. V was clipped by 4 bases and J by 5 bases; unmatched bases: 5. This CDR3 region has 13 residues. CDR3 nucleotide sequence: TGCAGCGTTGTACAGGGGGCGCTTGAGACCCAGTACTTC. This sequence encodes CSVVQGALETQYF.

This sequence joins TRBV19 and TRBJ2-7, with TRBD1 as a possible D gene (6 bases). This CDR3 comprises 14 residues. CDR1 and CDR2 from the germline V gene are LNHDA and SQIVND (reference sequence). Between the trimmed V and J ends, which lost 4 bases and 3 bases, there was a span of 13 bases. The CDR3 loop reads CASSKYRDNYEQYF. CDR3 nucleotides: TGTGCCAGTAGTAAATACCGGGACAACTACGAGCAGTACTTC.

The V call is TRBV11-2, the J call TRBJ2-7; 9 nucleotides align to TRBD1. The V segment lost 7 bases and the J segment 6 bases; nucleotides outside the gene matches: 13. This CDR3 is 15 amino acids long. Per germline, CDR1 SGHAT and CDR2 FQNNGV. CDR3 protein: CASIPGTGLPLEQYF. In DNA form, the CDR3 reads TGTGCCAGCATCCCGGGGACAGGGCTCCCCCTCGAGCAGTACTTC.

This chain uses TRBV19 with TRBJ2-1; tentatively, D is TRBD2 (5 bases). The CDR3 totals 15 residues. Germline V gives CDR1 LNHDA, CDR2 SQIVND (reference sequence). Between the trimmed V and J ends, which lost 5 bases and 4 bases, there was a span of 15 bases. CDR3 coding DNA: TGTGCCAGTAGTGCCGTAGGAGGTACATACAATGAGCAGTTCTTC. This encodes CASSAVGGTYNEQFF.